Below are 4 T cell receptor beta chains sequenced from a single sample in a study of T-cell memory formation after mild COVID-19. TCRdb re-called the 5' RACE reads through MiXCR, storing one row per CDR3 protein. The sample has 400,000 to 500,000 distinct CDR3 sequences, less than 25% seen once. Specimen: PBMCs or a T cell subset sorted from them (not recorded which). These receptors were taken from an adult woman who had mild COVID-19 (a few samples of this study predate the infection). Cell type and time point are not known.

V and J are TRBV25-1 and TRBJ1-2, with a weak D call TRBD1 (6 bases). Trimming left V 3 bases short and J 3 bases short, with 14 bases between. The CDR3 loop spans 15 amino acids. Germline V lookup: CDR1 MGHDK, CDR2 SYGVNS. The CDR3 loop is CASSEPSRGDYGYTF. The CDR3 bases are TGTGCCAGCAGTGAGCCATCTAGGGGGGACTATGGCTACACCTTC.

This chain joins TRBV12-3 or TRBV12-4 and TRBJ2-7, with 8 bases fitting TRBD1. Losses at the gene ends were 5 bases for V and 5 bases for J; bases not matched to a gene: 14. This CDR3 has 16 residues. Here the CDR3 reads CASSTPDRTGRNEQYF. Written as DNA, the CDR3 is TGTGCCAGCAGTACCCCGGATCGGACAGGGCGGAACGAGCAGTACTTC.

This clonotype was seen many times. J is TRBJ2-7 and V is TRBV15; TRBD1 matches 7 bases. The V gene end was trimmed by 2 bases and the J gene end by 7 bases; junction bases not matched to a gene: 17. The germline V gene encodes CDR1 LNHNV and CDR2 YYDKDF (reference sequence). The CDR3 runs to 17 residues. The CDR3 loop reads CATSRSPRGTVGREQYF. The CDR3 DNA reads TGTGCCACCAGCAGATCACCTCGAGGGACAGTGGGACGGGAGCAGTACTTC.

The chain joins TRBV20-1 to TRBJ2-1; tentatively, D is TRBD2 (5 bases). The CDR3 runs 15 residues. Germline CDR1 reads DFQATT; CDR2 reads SNEGSKA (reference sequence). V gave up 3 bases and J gave up 2 bases, with 14 bases separating them. Here the CDR3 reads CSASSAGITYNEQFF. CDR3 nucleotides: TGCAGTGCTAGTTCGGCGGGCATAACCTACAATGAGCAGTTCTTC.